One sample yielded the 8 T cell receptor beta chains listed below, sequenced in a study of patients and donors after allogeneic stem cell transplantation. In TCRdb, the RT-PCR reads were re-called with MiXCR into one record per CDR3 protein. This table has 30,000 to 40,000 distinct CDR3 sequences, around 35% appearing once. Sequencing was done on a sample of blood, either unsorted or a sorted T cell fraction (not recorded which). These receptors all stem from a human donor who was either an allogeneic HSCT recipient or a stem cell or donor lymphocyte infusion donor (not recorded which). It is not recorded whose cells these are; they may come from a transplant donor.

The rearrangement links TRBV4-2 to TRBJ2-3; 7 bases map to TRBD1. CDR1 and CDR2 from the germline V gene are LGHNA and YNFKEQ. CDR3 size: 16 residues. V trimming: 5 bases; J trimming: 2 bases; junction bases outside the gene matches: 10. CDR3 loop: CASSTHTGVSTDTQYF. CDR3 in DNA: TGTGCCAGCAGCACACACACAGGGGTTTCCACAGATACGCAGTATTTT.

By proportion, this clonotype is medium-sized. The genes are TRBV2 and TRBJ2-7, with D perhaps TRBD1 (7 bases). Trimming took 10 bases from V and 1 from J, leaving 14 bases between them. Germline loops: CDR1 SNHLY, CDR2 FYNNEI. This CDR3 spans 13 amino acids. CDR3 protein: CAISQGGSYEQYF. The CDR3 nucleotides are TGTGCCATAAGTCAGGGGGGATCCTACGAGCAGTACTTC. Combining the CDR3 with reference TRBV2 and TRBJ2-7 gives the whole variable domain EPEVTQTPSHQVTQMGQEVILRCVPISNHLYFYWYRQILGQKVEFLVSFYNNEISEKSEIFDDQFSVERPDGSNFTLKIRSTKLEDSAMYFCAISQGGSYEQYFGPGTRLTVT.

Only a few counts were recorded for this clonotype. The chain employs TRBV2 and TRBJ1-1; TRBD1 matches at 8 bases. Germline CDR1 and CDR2: SNHLY and FYNNEI. This CDR3 region has 15 residues. The V gene end was trimmed by 5 bases and the J gene end by 6 bases; junction bases not matched to a gene: 11. The CDR3 loop reads CASSKLRGQRAEAFF. In nucleotides, the CDR3 is TGTGCCAGCAGTAAACTCAGGGGGCAGCGAGCTGAAGCTTTCTTT. The full variable domain, completed using reference TRBV2 and TRBJ1-1, is EPEVTQTPSHQVTQMGQEVILRCVPISNHLYFYWYRQILGQKVEFLVSFYNNEISEKSEIFDDQFSVERPDGSNFTLKIRSTKLEDSAMYFCASSKLRGQRAEAFFGQGTRLTVV.

This clonotype occurred once. The chain's CDR3 is CATSDFLETQYF. The CDR3 nucleotides are TGTGCCACCAGTGATTTTTTGGAGACCCAGTACTTC. V gene TRBV24-1 combines with J gene TRBJ2-5; D remains unclear. V was shortened by 1 base and J by 5 bases, with 4 bases between the two germline ends. Germline V gene data show CDR1 as KGHDR and CDR2 as SFDVKD. The CDR3 sequence is 12 residues long.

This clonotype was counted a single time. This chain joins TRBV5-6 and TRBJ2-7; 9 nucleotides agree with TRBD2. The CDR3 runs 14 residues. With 2 bases clipped from V and 4 bases from J, the junction kept 4 bases outside the gene matches. Germline V gene data show CDR1 as SGHDT and CDR2 as YYEEEE. Written as DNA, the CDR3 is TGTGCCAGCAGCTTAGTAGCGGGAGTATACGAGCAGTACTTC. Translated: CASSLVAGVYEQYF.

The J gene is TRBJ2-6, the V gene TRBV12-3 or TRBV12-4, with D tentatively TRBD1 (6 bases). The V and J ends lost 5 bases and 4 bases respectively, with 12 bases between them. This CDR3 is 15 amino acids long. Written as DNA, the CDR3 is TGTGCCAGCAGTCTCAGGGGATCCGGGGCCAACGTCCTGACTTTC. Its translation: CASSLRGSGANVLTF.

This clonotype showed up just a few times. This chain joins TRBV18 and TRBJ1-2, with unresolved D. Trimming stripped 0 bases from V and 5 bases from J, with 7 bases between. Germline V gene sequence: CDR1 KGHSH, CDR2 LQKENI. The CDR3 covers 13 residues. CDR3 sequence: CASSPPGPYGYTF. CDR3 nucleotide sequence: TGTGCCAGCTCACCACCGGGCCCTTATGGCTACACCTTC.

The chain uses TRBV20-1 and TRBJ1-2; D is possibly TRBD1 (5 bases). CDR1 and CDR2 from the germline V gene are DFQATT and SNEGSKA (reference sequence). The CDR3 spans 13 residues. The germline V and J ends were trimmed by 3 bases and 2 bases, with 10 bases remaining between them. The CDR3 loop reads CSARDTVNYGYTF. The CDR3 DNA reads TGCAGTGCTAGGGACACAGTCAACTATGGCTACACCTTC.